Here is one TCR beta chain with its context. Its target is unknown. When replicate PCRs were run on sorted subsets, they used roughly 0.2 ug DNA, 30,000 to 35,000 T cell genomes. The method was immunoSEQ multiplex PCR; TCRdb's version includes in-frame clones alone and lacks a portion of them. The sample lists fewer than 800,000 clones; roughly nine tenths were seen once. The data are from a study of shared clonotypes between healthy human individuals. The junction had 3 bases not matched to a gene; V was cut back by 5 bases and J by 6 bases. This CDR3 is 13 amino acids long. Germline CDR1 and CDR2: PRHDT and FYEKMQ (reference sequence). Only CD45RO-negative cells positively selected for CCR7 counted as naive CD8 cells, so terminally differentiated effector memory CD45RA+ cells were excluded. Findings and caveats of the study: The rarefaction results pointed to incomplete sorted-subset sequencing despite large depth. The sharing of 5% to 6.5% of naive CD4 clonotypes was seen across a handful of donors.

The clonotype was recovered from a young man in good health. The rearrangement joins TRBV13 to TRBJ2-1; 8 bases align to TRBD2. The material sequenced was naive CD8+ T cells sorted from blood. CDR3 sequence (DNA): TGTGCCAGCAGCCTGGGGACTAGCAATGAGCAGTTCTTC. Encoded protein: CASSLGTSNEQFF. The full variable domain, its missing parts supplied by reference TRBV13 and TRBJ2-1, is AAGVIQSPRHLIKEKRETATLKCYPIPRHDTVYWYQQGPGQDPQFLISFYEKMQSDKGSIPDRFSAQQFSDYHSELNMSSLELGDSALYFCASSLGTSNEQFFGPGTRLTVL.